These T cell receptor beta chains were read from a single sample in a study of cytomegalovirus exposure and HLA in healthy donors. Sequencing used immunoSEQ multiplex PCR; TCRdb keeps in-frame clones, though not all of them. The top ten clones hold over 2.5% of a sample with roughly 150,000 clones, approximately 81% of them seen once. Material: PBMCs. These receptor sequences come from a man aged 25 to 40 in good health and CMV-seropositive. Each CDR3 is given with its conserved first and last residue. D genes are given only for firm matches. Size is stated for part of the rows, as once, few or many counts, or as a class when the clone is expanded.

length | size | D | J | V | DNA | CDR3
15 | . | . | TRBJ2-2 | TRBV2 | TGTGCCAGCAGCCTTCTTGGGGCTAACACCGGGGAGCTGTTTTTT | CASSLLGANTGELFF
13 | . | . | TRBJ2-7 | TRBV5-6 | TGTGCCAGCAGCTTGGGTTTAGGGGTCGAGCAGTACTTC | CASSLGLGVEQYF
12 | . | . | TRBJ1-3 | TRBV27 | TGTGCCAGCGGACGACTCGGGGACACCATATATTTT | CASGRLGDTIYF
16 | . | TRBD2 | TRBJ2-3 | TRBV11-2 | TGTGCCAGCAGCTTAAGGACTAGCGGGTTCCGGGATACGCAGTATTTT | CASSLRTSGFRDTQYF
15 | . | . | TRBJ1-1 | TRBV18 | TGTGCCAGCTCCTTTTCGCCGCAGATGAACACTGAAGCTTTCTTT | CASSFSPQMNTEAFF
14 | . | . | TRBJ2-1 | TRBV5-1 | TGCGCCAGCAGCCCTTCCGGGACTGGAAATGAGCAGTTCTTC | CASSPSGTGNEQFF
13 | . | . | TRBJ1-1 | TRBV19 | TGTGCCAGTAGTATAAGGGTGGGAGATGAAGCTTTCTTT | CASSIRVGDEAFF
14 | . | TRBD1 | TRBJ2-2 | TRBV5-5 | TGTGCCAGCTTCCAGGGGGCGGGCACCGGGGAGCTGTTTTTT | CASFQGAGTGELFF
12 | once | . | TRBJ2-1 | TRBV7-3 | TGTGCCAGCAGCCCCCGGGTGGGTGAGCAGTTCTTC | CASSPRVGEQFF
15 | once | . | TRBJ2-4 | TRBV29-1 | TGCAGCCCAACCCGGAGGCTCGTAGCCAAAAACATTCAGTACTTC | CSPTRRLVAKNIQYF
14 | . | TRBD2 | TRBJ2-3 | TRBV7-3 | TGTGCCAGCAGCTTAGGAGCGGGGACAGATACGCAGTATTTT | CASSLGAGTDTQYF
15 | . | . | TRBJ1-5 | TRBV7-2 | TGTGCCAGCAGCTATCTTCCGGGACAAAATCAGCCCCAGCATTTT | CASSYLPGQNQPQHF
15 | . | . | TRBJ2-1 | TRBV6-4 | TGTGCCAGCAGTCAAACCCCCGGACAGTACAATGAGCAGTTCTTC | CASSQTPGQYNEQFF
14 | once | . | TRBJ2-3 | TRBV13 | TGTGCCAGCAGCTTACTGGGACTCACAGATACGCAGTATTTT | CASSLLGLTDTQYF
17 | . | TRBD1 | TRBJ1-2 | TRBV19 | TGTGCCAGTAGTATGGCTTCCGGGACAGGTCCTCGATATGGCTACACCTTC | CASSMASGTGPRYGYTF
14 | . | TRBD1 | TRBJ2-2 | TRBV19 | TGTGCCAGTACGGGACAGCCGAACACCGGGGAGCTGTTTTTT | CASTGQPNTGELFF
14 | . | . | TRBJ2-1 | TRBV12-5 | TGTGCTAGTGGTTTTGGCAGGGGGGACAATAAGCAGTTCTTC | CASGFGRGDNKQFF
15 | . | TRBD1 | TRBJ2-1 | TRBV29-1 | TGCAGCGTTCATAACGACAGGGCCCTATGGAATGAGCAGTTCTTC | CSVHNDRALWNEQFF
12 | . | . | TRBJ2-1 | TRBV19 | TGTGCCAGTAGTATCGCTGCCGGGATAGCCATCTTC | CASSIAAGIAIF
18 | . | TRBD1 | TRBJ2-6 | TRBV27 | TGTGCCAGCAGTTTATCGGGACAGGGGGTGGTCGGGGCCAACGTCCTGACTTTC | CASSLSGQGVVGANVLTF
14 | . | . | TRBJ2-4 | TRBV2 | TGTGCCAGCGCCGAGGGACTTAACAAAAACATTCAGTACTTC | CASAEGLNKNIQYF
16 | . | TRBD1 | TRBJ2-7 | TRBV5-1 | TGCGCCAGCAGCTTGGATGCCTCGACAGGGATCAGGGAGCAGTACTTC | CASSLDASTGIREQYF
15 | . | . | TRBJ1-5 | TRBV19 | TGTGCCAGTAGCACCGCCCCCTATAGCAATCAGCCCCAGCATTTT | CASSTAPYSNQPQHF
13 | once | . | TRBJ1-2 | TRBV30 | TGTGCCTGGATAATAGCACAGGGTGGCGGCTACACCTTC | CAWIIAQGGGYTF
16 | . | . | TRBJ2-1 | TRBV27 | TGTGCCAGCAGTTTATCACTAGCTTGGTCCTACAATGAGCAGTTCTTC | CASSLSLAWSYNEQFF
16 | . | TRBD2 | TRBJ2-5 | TRBV4-1 | TGCGCCAGCAGCCTAGGGACTAGCGGGAGGGAAGAGACCCAGTACTTC | CASSLGTSGREETQYF
15 | . | TRBD1 | TRBJ2-1 | TRBV6-5 | TGTGCCAGCAGTTACGACAGGGGGGCAGGGAGAGAGCAGTTCTTC | CASSYDRGAGREQFF
13 | . | . | TRBJ2-3 | TRBV9 | TGTGCCAGCAGCTATCTAGGGGGAGATACGCAGTATTTT | CASSYLGGDTQYF
12 | . | TRBD1 | TRBJ2-5 | TRBV5-1 | TGCGCCAGCAGCCCGGGACAGGAGACCCAGTACTTC | CASSPGQETQYF
13 | . | . | TRBJ1-2 | TRBV10-3 | TGTGCCATCGGCCCCAGGGTCCGGGATGGCTACACCTTC | CAIGPRVRDGYTF
15 | . | . | TRBJ2-3 | TRBV7-3 | TGTGCCAGCAGCTTAACGCGTCGGAGAGGAGATACGCAGTATTTT | CASSLTRRRGDTQYF
14 | few | . | TRBJ1-1 | TRBV5-4 | TGTGCCAGCAGCTTCATGGGAGGGAACACTGAAGCTTTCTTT | CASSFMGGNTEAFF
14 | once | . | TRBJ2-7 | TRBV19 | TGTGCCAGTAGTATAACCCCCTTTATCAGCGAGCAGTACTTC | CASSITPFISEQYF
11 | . | . | TRBJ1-4 | TRBV6-6 | TGTGCCAGCAGTTCAAATGAAAAACTGTTTTTT | CASSSNEKLFF
15 | . | TRBD1 | TRBJ2-3 | TRBV7-3 | TGTGCCAGCAGCCAGGGGGTAATAGATGGAGATACGCAGTATTTT | CASSQGVIDGDTQYF
15 | . | . | TRBJ1-2 | TRBV11-3 | TGTGCCAGCAGCTTAGACCTACAGGGCCTAGGAGGCTACACCTTC | CASSLDLQGLGGYTF
14 | . | TRBD1 | TRBJ1-1 | TRBV7-9 | TGTGCCAGCAGCCCGACAGGGGTTGGAACTGAAGCTTTCTTT | CASSPTGVGTEAFF
16 | . | . | TRBJ2-7 | TRBV5-1 | TGCGCCAGCAGCTTGGCGGCGCTGACAGTGAACTACGAGCAGTACTTC | CASSLAALTVNYEQYF
12 | . | . | TRBJ2-3 | TRBV7-9 | TGTGCCAGCAGCCAGGGGTCAGATACGCAGTATTTT | CASSQGSDTQYF
15 | . | . | TRBJ1-3 | TRBV27 | TGTGCCAGCAGTTTAGGGGGGGAAGGGGGAAACACCATATATTTT | CASSLGGEGGNTIYF
15 | . | . | TRBJ1-5 | TRBV18 | TGTGCCAGCTCACCTACAGGCATTAGCAATCAGCCCCAGCATTTT | CASSPTGISNQPQHF
17 | . | TRBD2 | TRBJ2-1 | TRBV5-4 | TGTGCCAGCAGCTTGGCCTGGGGGACTAGCGGCGACAATGAGCAGTTCTTC | CASSLAWGTSGDNEQFF
16 | . | TRBD1 | TRBJ1-6 | TRBV5-6 | TGTGCCAGCAGCCCGTTACAGGGGGCGAAAAATTCACCCCTCCACTTT | CASSPLQGAKNSPLHF
15 | . | . | TRBJ1-5 | TRBV18 | TGTGCCAGCTCACCAGGGAGGGACCCCGGTCAGCCCCAGCATTTT | CASSPGRDPGQPQHF
15 | . | . | TRBJ2-7 | TRBV28 | TGTGCCAGCAGTGCGGAAGCGGAAAGCTCCTACGAGCAGTACTTC | CASSAEAESSYEQYF
15 | . | TRBD2 | TRBJ2-1 | TRBV12-5 | TGTGCTAGTGTGAAGGGTGCGGGAGGGCCGAATGAGCAGTTCTTC | CASVKGAGGPNEQFF
18 | once | . | TRBJ1-5 | TRBV6-1 | TGTGCCAGCAGTGAAGCCTCGCGAGGCAGGGATAGCAATCAGCCCCAGCATTTT | CASSEASRGRDSNQPQHF
15 | . | . | TRBJ2-3 | TRBV7-9 | TGTGCCAGCAGCTTAGGAGACATTAGCACAGATACGCAGTATTTT | CASSLGDISTDTQYF
13 | . | . | TRBJ1-1 | TRBV9 | TGTGCCAGCAGCAAAACTGCGAACACTGAAGCTTTCTTT | CASSKTANTEAFF
9 | . | . | TRBJ1-4 | TRBV3-2 | TGTGCCACGTCCCTAAAACTGTTTTTT | CATSLKLFF
14 | . | . | TRBJ1-1 | TRBV19 | TGTGCCAGTAGAAACAGGACAGTGAACACTGAAGCTTTCTTT | CASRNRTVNTEAFF
15 | . | . | TRBJ1-1 | TRBV19 | TGTGCCAGTAGTATAGGGGGTTCCAGGGAAACTGAAGCTTTCTTT | CASSIGGSRETEAFF